This T cell receptor (beta chain) was captured in a study of molecular identifiers for immune sequencing clone quantification. Germline assignment: CDR1 MNHEY and CDR2 SMNVEV (reference sequence). The CDR3 runs to 14 residues. V shed 6 bases, J shed 3 bases, and the junction held 4 bases outside the gene matches. MiXCR was run by TCRdb on the PCR reads, yielding one entry per CDR3 protein. The sample contains 600,000 to 650,000 distinct CDR3 sequences, 15% to 20% of which appear only once. Material: naive CD8+ T cells from blood, with Jurkat cell RNA spiked in. Subset denoted: FACS-sorted CD8+CD4-CCR7+CD45RA+ naive T cells. This chain links TRBV27 with TRBJ1-2; 10 bases map to TRBD1. The sequence was obtained from a human donor in good health. Some libraries in this study had Jurkat cell RNA spiked in. CDR3: CASRTGGAHYGYTF. DNA of the CDR3: TGTGCCAGCAGGACAGGGGGCGCCCACTATGGCTACACCTTC.